This TCR beta chain emerged from a study of blood T cell repertoires in COVID-19. Study-wide context: From the United States, Italy and Spain came samples of acute and convalescent COVID-19.

TCRdb's copy holds only in-frame clones and misses some; the assay was immunoSEQ multiplex PCR. Of around 250,000 clones listed, around 86% were seen once; the top ten hold roughly an eighth. CDR1 is LGHDT, CDR2 YNNKEL, per germline (reference sequence). CDR3 length equals 14 residues. Trimming removed 1 base from V and 8 bases from J, with 9 bases in between. The sequence was obtained from a man aged 80 or over with acute or convalescent COVID-19. Sequencing used peripheral blood. The rearrangement joins TRBV3-1 (or the pseudogene TRBV3-2) to TRBJ1-6; D unclear. CDR3 amino acids: CASSQVAGDSPLHF. The CDR3, as DNA: TGTGCCAGCAGCCAAGTTGCCGGGGATTCACCCCTCCACTTT.